This TCR beta chain was captured in a study of cytomegalovirus exposure and HLA in healthy donors. Broader study findings: CMV antigen specificity was confirmed in vitro for three CMV-associated chains. In most subjects, TCR beta sequences reportedly gave accurate predictions of HLA-A and HLA-B alleles. A missense variant in DCLRE1C was later tied to TCR beta V- and J-gene trimming. Later analysis identified about 17,000 TCR beta sequences associated with HLA alleles, using a false discovery rate threshold of 0.05.

Of note for this clone: Its target is not known.

PCR amplification relied on 60 Vbeta primers (plus 13 Jbeta primers). Clones were sequenced by immunoSEQ multiplex PCR, and TCRdb holds only the in-frame ones, with some missing. The sample carries approximately 140,000 clones, under 90% recorded once. The CDR3 has 15 residues. The germline CDR1 and CDR2 sequences are SGHVS and FQNEAQ. V lost 5 bases, J lost 1 base, and 13 bases lay in between. The source material was PBMCs. The source is a man in his late teens or twenties in good health and CMV-seronegative. This chain connects TRBV7-8 to TRBJ2-3; weak D call: TRBD2 (6 bases). CDR3: CASSAPGLGTDTQYF. The CDR3 DNA sequence: TGTGCCAGCAGCGCGCCGGGACTGGGCACAGATACGCAGTATTTT.